A selection of T cell receptor beta chains follows, all from one sample in a study of Ad26.COV2.S vaccination and SARS-CoV-2 variants. The protocol was immunoSEQ multiplex PCR, while the TCRdb copy is restricted to in-frame clones and leaves out a portion. The top ten clones hold about 6.4% of a sample with about 350,000 clones, 88% of them seen once. This specimen consisted of peripheral blood, obtained in a trial of Ad26.COV2.S vaccine versus placebo. The receptors were sampled from a person between 18 and 60 years old who received the Ad26.COV2.S COVID-19 vaccine or a placebo. Both conserved end residues are part of each CDR3. The order of the fields is D gene, clone size, J gene, V gene, CDR3 protein, CDR3 DNA. The D gene is left open where the match is weak. The size of a clone is reported for some rows only, either as once, few or many, or as a class for expanded clones.

TRBD1 | - | TRBJ2-7 | TRBV11-2 | CASSPMGQGALGQYF | TGTGCCAGCAGCCCCATGGGACAGGGGGCGCTCGGGCAGTACTTC
TRBD1 | - | TRBJ1-6 | TRBV2 | CASRGDRPPLHF | TGTGCCAGCAGGGGGGACAGACCACCCCTCCACTTT
TRBD1 | few | TRBJ2-1 | TRBV4-3 | CASSQQGQVNEQFF | TGCGCCAGCAGCCAACAGGGACAGGTCAATGAGCAGTTCTTC
TRBD2 | - | TRBJ2-1 | TRBV24-1 | CATSAIAGSTYNEQFF | TGTGCCACCAGTGCCATAGCGGGATCTACCTACAATGAGCAGTTCTTC
TRBD2 | - | TRBJ2-1 | TRBV7-8 | CASRPSGSDGEQFF | TGTGCCAGCAGACCTAGCGGGAGCGACGGTGAGCAGTTCTTC
- | - | TRBJ2-3 | TRBV29-1 | CSVEDLSSSTDTQYF | TGCAGCGTTGAAGATTTGTCTTCTAGCACAGATACGCAGTATTTT
- | once | TRBJ1-5 | TRBV21-1 | CASSKRGRGQGNRTQHF | TGTGCCAGCAGCAAAAGGGGGAGGGGACAGGGCAACAGGACCCAGCATTTT
- | - | TRBJ1-4 | TRBV7-9 | CASSLSIALRISNEKLFF | TGTGCCAGCAGCTTAAGTATTGCCCTACGGATTAGTAATGAAAAACTGTTTTTT
- | - | TRBJ2-7 | TRBV28 | CASSPGLLSSYEQYF | TGTGCCAGCAGTCCCGGACTGCTTTCCTCCTACGAGCAGTACTTC
- | - | TRBJ1-1 | TRBV30 | CAWGNREAFF | TGTGCCTGGGGAAACAGGGAAGCTTTCTTT
TRBD1 | - | TRBJ2-7 | TRBV11-3 | CASSGQGTSYEQYF | TGTGCCAGCAGTGGACAGGGGACTTCCTACGAGCAGTACTTC
- | - | TRBJ1-5 | TRBV2 | CASSDWGLSNQPQHF | TGTGCCAGCAGTGATTGGGGGTTGAGCAATCAGCCCCAGCATTTT
TRBD1 | few | TRBJ1-2 | TRBV6-5 | CASSQTGDYGYTF | TGTGCCAGCAGTCAAACAGGGGACTATGGCTACACCTTC
- | - | TRBJ1-2 | TRBV29-1 | CSVAPTEGHGYTF | TGCAGCGTTGCACCCACCGAAGGGCATGGCTACACCTTC
- | - | TRBJ1-1 | TRBV14 | CASSQIQGNTEAFF | TGTGCCAGCAGCCAAATACAGGGGAACACTGAAGCTTTCTTT
- | once | TRBJ1-4 | TRBV7-8 | CASSSPEEEKLFF | TGTGCCAGCAGCTCCCCAGAGGAGGAAAAACTGTTTTTT
- | once | TRBJ1-2 | TRBV5-4 | CASSLDHSNGYTF | TGTGCCAGCAGCTTGGATCATTCGAATGGCTACACCTTC
- | - | TRBJ2-7 | TRBV11-2 | CASSSSGQQYF | TGTGCCAGCAGCTCCTCAGGCCAGCAGTACTTC
- | - | TRBJ2-3 | TRBV4-3 | CASSQTGRIDTQYF | TGCGCCAGCAGCCAGACAGGGAGGATAGATACGCAGTATTTT
- | - | TRBJ2-4 | TRBV6-4 | CASTGKLRTKNIQYF | TGTGCCAGCACTGGTAAACTGCGGACCAAAAACATTCAGTACTTC
- | - | TRBJ1-1 | TRBV3-1/TRBV3-2 | CASSQDAMQGEAFF | TGTGCCAGCAGCCAAGATGCTATGCAGGGTGAAGCTTTCTTT
TRBD1 | - | TRBJ1-1 | TRBV10-3 | CAIREDRGLTEAFF | TGTGCCATCAGAGAGGACAGGGGGCTCACTGAAGCTTTCTTT
- | once | TRBJ1-6 | TRBV6-5 | CASRARVDSPLHF | TGTGCCAGCCGCGCTAGGGTGGATTCACCCCTCCACTTT
TRBD1 | - | TRBJ1-2 | TRBV6-2/TRBV6-3 | CASRPYPGQGRVSGYGYTF | TGTGCCAGCAGACCTTATCCGGGACAGGGGCGAGTGTCGGGCTATGGCTACACCTTC
TRBD1 | - | TRBJ1-5 | TRBV19 | CASGTGVDQPQHF | TGTGCCAGTGGGACAGGGGTTGATCAGCCCCAGCATTTT
TRBD1 | - | TRBJ2-5 | TRBV7-2 | CASSLAAPGQGETQYF | TGTGCCAGCAGCTTAGCGGCGCCGGGACAGGGAGAGACCCAGTACTTC
- | - | TRBJ2-2 | TRBV3-1/TRBV3-2 | CASSQEGTGELFF | TGTGCCAGCAGCCAAGAAGGCACCGGGGAGCTGTTTTTT
TRBD1 | - | TRBJ2-2 | TRBV5-1 | CASSPGTGAGAGELFF | TGCGCCAGCAGCCCAGGGACAGGGGCCGGGGCCGGGGAGCTGTTTTTT
- | - | TRBJ1-2 | TRBV6-5 | CASSYRGSSYGYTF | TGTGCCAGCAGTTACAGGGGCTCTTCGTATGGCTACACCTTC
- | few | TRBJ1-3 | TRBV28 | CASTPGGQISGNTIYF | TGTGCCAGCACCCCCGGGGGCCAGATCTCTGGAAACACCATATATTTT
TRBD2 | - | TRBJ2-3 | TRBV27 | CASSLSSGRDTDTQYF | TGTGCCAGCAGTTTGTCCAGCGGGAGGGACACAGATACGCAGTATTTT
- | - | TRBJ1-1 | TRBV9 | CASSASVYTEAFF | TGTGCCAGCAGCGCTTCTGTTTACACTGAAGCTTTCTTT
- | - | TRBJ1-4 | TRBV6-1 | CASSATMDSLNEKLFF | TGTGCCAGCAGTGCGACGATGGACAGCTTGAATGAAAAACTGTTTTTT
- | - | TRBJ1-6 | TRBV9 | CASSPRSSNSPLHF | TGTGCCAGCAGCCCCCGGTCCTCTAATTCACCCCTCCACTTT
TRBD2 | - | TRBJ2-3 | TRBV15 | CATSRMGRGGTDTQYF | TGTGCCACCAGCAGAATGGGGCGGGGGGGCACAGATACGCAGTATTTT
TRBD1 | - | TRBJ1-4 | TRBV28 | CASNLSPGTVISLVKLFF | TGTGCCAGCAACCTCTCCCCCGGGACAGTAATTTCGTTGGTAAAACTGTTTTTT
TRBD1 | once | TRBJ2-5 | TRBV24-1 | CATSDAQGIQETQYF | TGTGCCACCAGTGATGCACAGGGGATCCAAGAGACCCAGTACTTC
- | - | TRBJ2-3 | TRBV4-3 | CASSQPGETTQYF | TGCGCCAGCAGCCAACCGGGGGAGACCACGCAGTATTTT
TRBD2 | - | TRBJ2-2 | TRBV10-2 | CASSDSGRNTGELFF | TGCGCCAGCAGTGATAGCGGGAGGAACACCGGGGAGCTGTTTTTT
- | - | TRBJ2-4 | TRBV18 | CASSPPGLAKNIQYF | TGTGCCAGCTCACCACCGGGGCTAGCCAAAAACATTCAGTACTTC
- | - | TRBJ2-1 | TRBV13 | CAGTTRGSSSYNEQFF | TGTGCCGGAACCACTCGGGGGTCTAGCTCCTACAATGAGCAGTTCTTC
- | - | TRBJ1-1 | TRBV7-9 | CASSPDNEAFF | TGTGCCAGCAGCCCGGACAATGAAGCTTTCTTT
- | - | TRBJ2-7 | TRBV28 | CASSGSDGPFYEQYF | TGTGCCAGCAGCGGTAGCGACGGTCCCTTTTACGAGCAGTACTTC
- | once | TRBJ2-1 | TRBV5-1 | CASSPGGRGYLSSYNEQFF | TGCGCCAGCAGCCCCGGGGGACGGGGGTATTTGAGCTCCTACAATGAGCAGTTCTTC
- | - | TRBJ2-4 | TRBV7-9 | CASSFTRDIQYF | TGTGCCAGCAGCTTTACTAGGGACATTCAGTACTTC
- | - | TRBJ2-1 | TRBV6-1 | CASSEAGGRFF | TGTGCCAGCAGTGAAGCCGGAGGCCGGTTCTTC
- | - | TRBJ2-1 | TRBV5-1 | CASSPTGTRSSYNEQFF | TGCGCCAGCAGCCCCACAGGGACCCGCAGCTCCTACAATGAGCAGTTCTTC
- | - | TRBJ1-1 | TRBV18 | CASSPLVNTEAFF | TGTGCCAGCTCACCACTGGTGAACACTGAAGCTTTCTTT
- | - | TRBJ2-1 | TRBV5-6 | CASSFGTGSYNEQFF | TGTGCCAGCAGCTTCGGAACGGGGTCTTACAATGAGCAGTTCTTC
- | - | TRBJ2-1 | TRBV19 | CASSILENNEQFF | TGTGCCAGTAGTATTCTTGAGAACAATGAGCAGTTCTTC
- | - | TRBJ1-2 | TRBV7-2 | CASRGGMDYGYTF | TGTGCCAGCAGGGGGGGGATGGACTATGGCTACACCTTC
- | - | TRBJ1-2 | TRBV12-3/TRBV12-4 | CASSGPQEVYTF | TGTGCCAGCAGCGGACCCCAAGAGGTATACACCTTC
- | - | TRBJ2-2 | TRBV11-2 | CASSLPYLGRGNTGELFF | TGTGCCAGCAGCTTACCCTACTTAGGCAGGGGGAACACCGGGGAGCTGTTTTTT